In its sample, the clone carrying this TCR beta chain was seen a few times. As handled by the study authors: Estimation of nucleated cell counts relied on the amplification of reference gene primers. Using immunoSEQ multiplex PCR, the repertoire was profiled, and TCRdb retains in-frame clones only, with some absent. The V and J calls and clone size are taken from that table; D and trimming were inferred from the DNA. This sample has roughly 520,000 clones, with approximately 88% found just once. Germline V gene data show CDR1 as LNHDA and CDR2 as SQIVND (reference sequence). V lost 0 bases and J 7 bases, leaving 21 bases between the germline ends. CDR3 size: 18 residues. The entry originates in a study of blood T cell repertoires in COVID-19. The overall study: Italy, Spain and the United States were the sources of the convalescent and acute COVID-19 samples.

Clinical histories supplied by participants themselves formed the basis of cohort assignment. The sequence was obtained from a woman between 40 and 55 years old who had recovered from COVID-19. Sequencing input: PBMCs or T cells enriched from blood (not recorded which). The chain has TRBV19 and TRBJ2-2; TRBD2 might be the D (6 bases). The CDR3 spells CASSIDPTGILGGGELFF. The CDR3 nucleotides read TGTGCCAGTAGTATAGATCCCACCGGTATCCTGGGGGGCGGGGAGCTGTTTTTT.